Here is one TCR beta chain with its context. Responder cells labeled with CFSE (roughly 200,000) were co-plated with irradiated stimulator cells labeled with violet dye (roughly 200,000). CD4 and CD8 responders that proliferated in the reaction were FACS-sorted. Sequencing was performed with immunoSEQ multiplex PCR; in TCRdb, only in-frame clones are kept and a portion is missing. The sample consists of over 8,000 clones, 30% to 35% of them appearing once. This record belongs to a study of graft-versus-host responses after intestinal transplantation. General observations from the study: Investigators detected GvH clones in recipient marrow, with some emerging earlier in ileum or blood. Declines in HvG clones occurring early post-transplant were associated with peak circulating GvH clone levels.

The germline V and J ends were trimmed by 0 bases and 4 bases, with 9 bases remaining between them. Germline-derived CDR1 and CDR2 are LGHNA and YNFKEQ. The CDR3 is 14 amino acids. The receptor's source is a human patient who was an organ donor for intestinal transplantation. The input for sequencing was alloreactive CD4+ T cells from a mixed lymphocyte reaction culture, taken before transplantation. Subset indicated: CFSE-low proliferating T cells sorted from approximately 6-day pre-transplant mixed lymphocyte reaction (GvH or HvG direction). The chain employs TRBV4-2 and TRBJ1-2, with unresolved D. The CDR3 region has the DNA TGTGCCAGCAGCCAAGACAGGAGCCGCTATGGCTACACCTTC. This translates into CASSQDRSRYGYTF.